This T cell receptor beta chain derives from a study of beta chain features in type 1 diabetes. The study, taken as a whole, reports: In these data, an HLA type influence on TCRB rearrangement remained unresolved. For Type 1 diabetes patients, all four CD4+ subsets carried TCRB CDR3s that were moderately but significantly shorter. Equally in patients and controls, PCR might preferentially amplify shorter templates.

The CDR3 covers 14 residues. J gave up 5 bases and V 2 bases, and 4 bases lay outside the gene matches. Germline CDR1 reads SGHTA; CDR2 reads FQGNSA. As regards this clone: The antigen is undetermined.

Expressed TCRB transcripts were sequenced after all isolated RNA was converted to cDNA. TCRdb keeps only in-frame clones here, not all; method: immunoSEQ multiplex PCR. The table includes 500,000 to 800,000 clones, around 12% detected once. A sort by CD45RO/CCR7/CD25/CD127/CD95/CD27 yielded CD4+ naive, central memory, regulatory and stem cell-like memory cells. The sample consisted of naive CD4+ T cells from blood. The V call is TRBV7-2, the J call TRBJ1-2; 8 bases are shared with TRBD1. The sequence was obtained from a man aged 25-45 years with type 1 diabetes. The DNA of the CDR3 is TGTGCCAGCAGCTTACCAGGGGGCGATTATGGCTACACCTTC. Its protein product is CASSLPGGDYGYTF.